The next 6 T cell receptor beta chains were all read from a single sample in a study of identical twins. Each CDR3 protein gets one entry after TCRdb re-called the 5' RACE reads with MiXCR. Altogether 200,000 or so distinct CDR3 sequences are present, 6% to 9% being singletons, with the ten largest covering more than 1.5%. The same specimen was also included in a second study, on yellow fever vaccine responses in identical twins.

Sequencing was performed on memory (CD45RO+) T cells sorted from blood. The origin of the receptors is a young woman in good health.

This clonotype was seen repeatedly, ten times or more. This chain links TRBV2 with TRBJ1-6; D is unresolved. Germline CDR1 is SNHLY and CDR2 is FYNNEI. The CDR3 is made up of 16 amino acids. V shed 7 bases and J shed 0 bases, with 13 bases lying between them. CDR3 DNA: TGTGCCAGCACCTTCGACAAGAGCTCCTATAATTCACCCCTCCACTTT. It encodes CASTFDKSSYNSPLHF.

This clonotype was counted between two and nine times. This chain connects TRBV6-5 to TRBJ2-2; D remains ambiguous. The length of the CDR3 is 15 residues. The V end lost 2 bases, the J end lost 4 bases, and 11 bases lay between the germline ends. Germline V gives CDR1 MNHEY, CDR2 SVGAGI. CDR3 in amino acids: CASSYRADGTGELFF. Written as DNA, the CDR3 is TGTGCCAGCAGTTACAGGGCAGACGGCACCGGGGAGCTGTTTTTT.

V gene TRBV5-1 combines with J gene TRBJ2-5, with D possibly being TRBD2 (6 bases). V lost 7 bases to trimming and J lost 2 bases, with 18 bases between them. The CDR3 has 15 residues. From germline, CDR1 is SGHRS and CDR2 YFSETQ. CDR3 nucleotide sequence: TGCGCCAGCGGGGGGTCGAAGAATAAACAAGAGACCCAGTACTTC. Residues: CASGGSKNKQETQYF.

This clonotype was seen a single time. The J gene is TRBJ2-1, the V gene TRBV5-6, with D tentatively TRBD2 (5 bases). V was shortened by 4 bases and J by 10 bases, with 24 bases between the two germline ends. The V gene's germline CDR1 is SGHDT and CDR2 YYEEEE. This CDR3 has 16 residues. CDR3 in DNA: TGTGCCAGCAGCCCCCGAGAGGCCAGCGGACTGGACGAGCAGTTCTTC. Encoded protein: CASSPREASGLDEQFF.

This clonotype appeared many times. The chain is built from TRBV5-6 and TRBJ1-4; D unclear. V lost 0 bases and J lost 7, with 4 bases in between. Germline V gene lookup returns CDR1 SGHDT and CDR2 YYEEEE. This CDR3 has 12 residues. Written as DNA, the CDR3 is TGTGCCAGCAGCTTGGCTGGTGAAAAACTGTTTTTT. This sequence encodes CASSLAGEKLFF.

This clonotype showed up just a few times. DNA for the CDR3: TGCGCCAGCAGCCAAACGGGGACTAGCGGGAGTGAGGAGCAGTTCTTC. It is translated as CASSQTGTSGSEEQFF. This chain connects TRBV4-3 to TRBJ2-1; 14 bases map to TRBD2. J was trimmed by 10 bases and V by 2 bases; bases with no gene match: 7. This CDR3 comprises 16 residues. Looked up from germline, CDR1 is LGHNA and CDR2 is YSLEER.